The rows below give T cell receptor beta chains drawn from one sample of a study of T cells in tuberculosis. Profiling relied on immunoSEQ multiplex PCR, and the TCRdb table lists in-frame clones only, not all of them. The sample gives about 5,000 clones, approximately 97% of which show up once; roughly 11% is in the top ten. Material: PBMCs, obtained at tuberculosis diagnosis. These receptors were obtained from an adult with tuberculosis. Each CDR3 is given with its conserved first and last residue. The order of the fields is clone size, J gene, CDR3 length, D gene, V gene, CDR3 protein, CDR3 DNA. A D gene is named only where the DNA matches it firmly. The size entry is marked missing in some rows and otherwise reads once, few, many or a size class.

- TRBJ1-1 15 TRBD1 TRBV11-2 CASSLDLTGDTEAFF TGTGCCAGCAGCTTAGATTTGACAGGGGACACTGAAGCTTTCTTT
- TRBJ1-5 14 - TRBV21-1 CASSDRVSNQPQHF TGTGCCAGTTCAGACAGGGTTAGCAATCAGCCCCAGCATTTT
once TRBJ2-5 13 - TRBV25-1 CASSEWAGETQYF TGTGCCAGCAGTGAATGGGCGGGAGAGACCCAGTACTTC
- TRBJ2-1 14 TRBD1 TRBV19 CASSIRDRRNWLFF TGTGCCAGTAGTATTCGGGACAGGAGGAATTGGCTGTTCTTC
- TRBJ2-1 15 - TRBV9 CASSVSGGENNEQFF TGTGCCAGCAGCGTATCTGGAGGGGAGAACAATGAGCAGTTCTTC
- TRBJ2-1 15 TRBD2 TRBV5-1 CASSLVAGVGNEQFF TGCGCCAGCAGCTTGGTGGCGGGAGTGGGAAATGAGCAGTTCTTC
- TRBJ2-1 17 TRBD2 TRBV5-1 CASSWTSGGASYNEQFF TGCGCCAGCAGCTGGACTAGCGGGGGGGCTTCCTACAATGAGCAGTTCTTC
- TRBJ1-1 14 - TRBV6-5 CASSYRRGNTEAFF TGTGCCAGCAGTTACCGTAGGGGGAACACTGAAGCTTTCTTT
- TRBJ2-3 16 TRBD2 TRBV19 CASSIGLAGGSDTQYF TGTGCCAGTAGTATTGGTTTGGCGGGAGGGTCAGATACGCAGTATTTT
- TRBJ1-5 16 TRBD1 TRBV9 CASSEGAGWSNQPQHF TGTGCCAGCAGCGAGGGGGCAGGGTGGAGCAATCAGCCCCAGCATTTT
once TRBJ2-7 15 - TRBV27 CASSIQAATSYEQYF TGTGCCAGCAGTATACAAGCGGCCACCTCCTACGAGCAGTACTTC
- TRBJ1-3 14 - TRBV7-8 CASSLGRGVHTIYF TGTGCCAGCAGCTTAGGCAGGGGCGTGCACACCATATATTTT
- TRBJ2-5 12 - TRBV5-6 CASSLSGETQYF TGTGCCAGCAGCTTGAGCGGGGAGACCCAGTACTTC